The clone carrying this T cell receptor (beta chain) occurred many times. Noted time point: newly diagnosed GD, antithyroid drugs for less than 3 months. PBMCs provided the RNA from which the TCR library was made. Into tubes containing EDTA, approximately 8.9 milliliters of peripheral blood were drawn. TCR beta libraries were built with iRepertoire HTBI primers and Arm-PCR of CDR3 regions. TCRdb analysed the multiplex PCR reads with MiXCR anew, one entry per CDR3 protein. The sample carries roughly 510,000 distinct CDR3 sequences, about 15% recorded once. These data originate in a study of regulatory T cells in long-lasting Graves disease. Germline V gives CDR1 GTSNPN, CDR2 SVGIG (reference sequence). V shed 6 bases and J 2 bases; nucleotides not matched to a gene: 13. This CDR3 comprises 15 residues. The same sample was also used in a study of T cells in Graves' hyperthyroidism and ophthalmopathy. From that study: TCR CDR3 underwent first-round RT-PCR with the HTBI primer set. Among thyroid clonotypes expanded above 0.001, most also appeared in blood.

The rearrangement joins TRBV30 to TRBJ2-7; the match to TRBD2 covers 7 bases. The sample here was peripheral blood mononuclear cells (PBMCs), taken at new diagnosis, from a patient treated with antithyroid drugs. This receptor was identified in a man younger than 30 with Graves disease. CDR3 residues: CACWGTAGEPYEQYF. In DNA form, the CDR3 reads TGTGCCTGTTGGGGGACGGCGGGAGAGCCCTACGAGCAGTACTTC.